Below, 9 T cell receptor beta chains from the same sample are listed, as sequenced in a study of graft-versus-host responses after intestinal transplantation. Profiled with immunoSEQ multiplex PCR; TCRdb holds only in-frame clones, not every one. The sample yields about 23,000 clones, over 90% seen once. The input for sequencing was PBMCs, taken 39 to 40 days after intestinal transplant. These receptors all come from a human patient who received an intestinal transplant, so some T cells may come from the graft donor.

The chain links TRBV7-9 to TRBJ2-1; D might be TRBD2 (5 bases). Germline loops: CDR1 SEHNR, CDR2 FQNEAQ (reference sequence). Trimming took off 5 bases at V and 5 bases at J, with 25 bases between the two ends. The CDR3 runs 18 residues. CDR3 nucleotides: TGTGCCAGCAGCCTGAATTTTGTGTCGGGGTCGGTCCACAATGAGCAGTTCTTC. Residues: CASSLNFVSGSVHNEQFF.

This clone was detected a few times. The rearrangement joins TRBV9 to TRBJ2-3; D is perhaps TRBD1 (6 bases). CDR3 length: 16 amino acids. Per the germline V gene, CDR1 is SGDLS and CDR2 is YYNGEE. V was shortened by 2 bases and J by 2 bases, with 15 bases between the two germline ends. CDR3: CASSVHRDTPTDTQYF. As DNA, the CDR3 is TGTGCCAGCAGCGTCCACAGGGACACCCCCACAGATACGCAGTATTTT.

The chain uses TRBV7-9 and TRBJ2-7, with D perhaps assigned TRBD1 or TRBD2 (5 bases each). The CDR3 spans 13 residues. Per germline, CDR1 SEHNR and CDR2 FQNEAQ (reference sequence). The germline V and J ends were trimmed by 3 bases and 4 bases, with 10 bases remaining between them. The CDR3 bases are TGTGCCAGCAGCTTTGGGGGAAAATACGAGCAGTACTTC. Encoded protein: CASSFGGKYEQYF.

The rearrangement joins TRBV5-6 to TRBJ2-7, with 7 positions matching TRBD1. Losses at the gene ends were 1 base for V and 0 bases for J; bases not matched to a gene: 7. This CDR3 comprises 16 residues. Looked up from germline, CDR1 is SGHDT and CDR2 is YYEEEE. The CDR3 sequence: CASSLKLGQFSYEQYF. CDR3 DNA: TGTGCCAGCAGCTTGAAGTTGGGACAGTTCTCCTACGAGCAGTACTTC.

J is TRBJ1-4 and V is TRBV28; 9 positions match TRBD1. This CDR3 has 15 residues. Unmatched junction bases numbered 7, after V lost 5 bases and J lost 6 bases. Germline-derived CDR1 and CDR2 are MDHEN and SYDVKM. The CDR3 DNA is TGTGCCAGCAGTGGGACAGGGTGGCTAGATGAAAAACTGTTTTTT. This codes for CASSGTGWLDEKLFF.

The chain carries TRBV4-3 and TRBJ2-5; D may match TRBD1 or TRBD2 (5 bases each). The DNA end lines up better with TRBJ2-7; the J call may be wrong. CDR3 size: 15 residues. Per the germline V gene, CDR1 is LGHNA and CDR2 is YSLEER. CDR3 sequence reads: CASSQDRGPSYEQYF. In nucleotides, the CDR3 is TGCGCCAGCAGCCAAGATCGGGGACCTTCCTACGAGCAGTACTTC.

As for this clone: Relative to the germline gene, one junction end is altered; a read error may explain this. This rearrangement joins TRBV7-7 to TRBJ2-2; D gene uncertain. Germline values: CDR1 SSHAT, CDR2 FNYEAQ (reference sequence). The CDR3 runs 15 residues. The CDR3, as DNA: TGTGCTAGCAGTGTATCCCCCAGGCACACCGGGGAGCTGTTTTTT. The encoded protein is CASSVSPRHTGELFF.

The rearrangement uses TRBV4-1 and TRBJ2-7, with a possible D match to TRBD2 (7 bases). The V gene's germline CDR1 is MGHRA and CDR2 YSYEKL. The CDR3 runs 15 residues. Trimming took 4 bases from V and 7 from J, leaving 20 bases between them. Written as DNA, the CDR3 is TGCGCCAGCAGCCCCCTAGTGGTGGGAGGGGGAGAGCAGTACTTC. This translates into CASSPLVVGGGEQYF.

This chain links TRBV12-5 with TRBJ1-1; D is ambiguous. With 6 bases removed from V and 7 bases from J, the gap between germline ends came to 18 bases. Germline CDR1 LGHNT, CDR2 FRNRAP. This CDR3 contains 14 residues. CDR3 sequence (DNA): TGTGCTAGTGGCCTCAGACCAGTCAGGAATGAAGCTTTCTTT. Its translation is CASGLRPVRNEAFF.